The rows below give T cell receptor beta chains drawn from one sample of a study of identical twins. TCRdb reprocessed the 5' RACE reads with MiXCR, giving one entry per CDR3 protein. The table shows some 730,000 distinct CDR3 sequences, with 15% to 20% occurring only once. Another study also made use of these data, one on T cells expressing NK-cell markers.

The material sequenced was PBMCs. The receptors come from a woman under 30 in good health. CDR3s include the opening cysteine and the closing phenylalanine or tryptophan. A D gene is named only where the DNA matches it firmly. Where a row states a size, it is once, few, many or the class of an expanded clone; other rows omit it.

j_call	v_call	clone_size	cdr3_length	d_call	cdr3_aa	cdr3_nt
TRBJ2-7	TRBV28	NA	15	TRBD2	CASTLAGVGSYEQYF	TGTGCCAGCACCTTAGCGGGAGTTGGATCCTACGAGCAGTACTTC
TRBJ2-7	TRBV7-3	NA	13	NA	CASSTSAGYEQYF	TGTGCCAGCAGCACCTCGGCAGGCTACGAGCAGTACTTC
TRBJ2-7	TRBV7-2	many	13	NA	CASSLWGAYEQYF	TGTGCCAGCAGTCTGTGGGGGGCCTACGAGCAGTACTTC
TRBJ1-1	TRBV27	NA	15	NA	CASSSSGAGNTEAFF	TGTGCCAGCAGTTCATCCGGGGCCGGGAACACTGAAGCTTTCTTT
TRBJ1-1	TRBV6-1	few	15	NA	CASSEAGGRRTEAFF	TGTGCCAGCAGTGAAGCGGGGGGGAGAAGAACTGAAGCTTTCTTT
TRBJ2-3	TRBV7-8	few	16	NA	CASSLGTRGHTDTQYF	TGTGCCAGCAGCTTAGGTACGCGGGGGCACACAGATACGCAGTATTTT
TRBJ2-1	TRBV2	NA	15	NA	CASSADKRVYNEQFF	TGTGCCAGCAGTGCTGACAAGAGAGTCTACAATGAGCAGTTCTTC
TRBJ1-5	TRBV20-1	few	13	NA	CSARVAGDEPQHF	TGCAGTGCTAGAGTGGCCGGGGATGAGCCCCAGCATTTT
TRBJ2-1	TRBV6-1	few	15	NA	CASSVSGVSYNEQFF	TGTGCCAGCAGCGTCTCCGGGGTCTCCTACAATGAGCAGTTCTTC
TRBJ2-7	TRBV20-1	NA	16	TRBD2	CSARGPSRLAGGEQYF	TGCAGTGCTAGAGGTCCTTCCCGACTAGCGGGGGGCGAGCAGTACTTC
TRBJ2-1	TRBV3-1	NA	18	NA	CASSQVGGGNLRRNEQFF	TGTGCCAGCAGCCAAGTTGGAGGGGGGAACCTAAGACGGAATGAGCAGTTCTTC
TRBJ2-7	TRBV20-1	NA	13	NA	CSARISVAYEQYF	TGCAGTGCTAGAATTAGCGTTGCCTACGAGCAGTACTTC
TRBJ2-1	TRBV27	few	16	TRBD2	CASSFYGAGGYNEQFF	TGTGCCAGCAGTTTCTATGGAGCGGGAGGGTACAATGAGCAGTTCTTC
TRBJ1-1	TRBV12-3/TRBV12-4	few	14	NA	CASSWTATNTEAFF	TGTGCCAGCAGTTGGACAGCCACGAACACTGAAGCTTTCTTT
TRBJ2-2	TRBV5-6	many	13	NA	CASSLVVPGELFF	TGTGCCAGCAGCTTGGTTGTTCCCGGGGAGCTGTTTTTT
TRBJ2-2	TRBV29-1	few	12	NA	CSVVEDTGELFF	TGCAGCGTTGTGGAGGACACCGGGGAGCTGTTTTTT
TRBJ1-6	TRBV7-6	few	15	NA	CASSPRAQGDSPLHF	TGTGCCAGCAGCCCACGAGCACAGGGCGACTCACCCCTCCACTTT
TRBJ1-2	TRBV29-1	NA	15	TRBD1	CSVATGRMGGYGYTF	TGCAGCGTAGCGACAGGGAGAATGGGAGGCTATGGCTACACCTTC
TRBJ2-3	TRBV12-3/TRBV12-4	many	12	NA	CASSENTDTQYF	TGTGCCAGCAGCGAGAACACAGATACGCAGTATTTT
TRBJ1-1	TRBV5-1	NA	14	NA	CASSPRGSDTEAFF	TGCGCCAGCAGCCCCAGGGGCTCGGACACTGAAGCTTTCTTT
TRBJ2-1	TRBV7-2	NA	16	NA	CASSPHRGGMGNEQFF	TGTGCCAGCAGCCCCCACCGAGGGGGAATGGGCAATGAGCAGTTCTTC
TRBJ2-5	TRBV4-2	NA	16	TRBD1	CASSQDPETGAETQYF	TGTGCCAGCAGCCAAGACCCAGAAACAGGGGCAGAGACCCAGTACTTC
TRBJ2-1	TRBV6-5	many	17	TRBD2	CASSSGSGRSSYNEQFF	TGTGCCAGCAGTTCCGGTAGCGGGAGGAGCTCCTACAATGAGCAGTTCTTC
TRBJ2-7	TRBV7-8	NA	16	TRBD1	CASSLKLDRALGEQYF	TGTGCCAGCAGCTTAAAATTAGACAGGGCGTTGGGCGAGCAGTACTTC
TRBJ1-1	TRBV29-1	NA	15	NA	CIIQMRGMGNTEAFF	TGCATCATTCAGATGCGGGGGATGGGGAACACTGAAGCTTTCTTT
TRBJ1-1	TRBV12-3/TRBV12-4	many	13	NA	CASSLRAGTEAFF	TGTGCCAGCAGTCTCCGCGCAGGCACTGAAGCTTTCTTT
TRBJ2-3	TRBV18	few	16	NA	CASSTWTGRDTDTQYF	TGTGCCAGCTCAACCTGGACAGGGAGGGACACAGATACGCAGTATTTT
TRBJ1-2	TRBV6-5	NA	18	NA	CASSYTPPEAPSGYGYTF	TGTGCCAGCAGTTACACCCCTCCCGAAGCCCCCTCGGGCTATGGCTACACCTTC
TRBJ1-1	TRBV13	NA	14	NA	CASSSEDRNTEAFF	TGTGCCAGCAGCTCCGAGGACAGGAACACTGAAGCTTTCTTT
TRBJ2-7	TRBV6-5	few	12	NA	CASLLGPYEQYF	TGTGCCAGCTTACTGGGACCCTACGAGCAGTACTTC
TRBJ2-3	TRBV7-2	NA	16	NA	CASSRWSGSSTDTQYF	TGTGCCAGCAGCCGCTGGAGCGGTTCTAGCACAGATACGCAGTATTTT
TRBJ2-5	TRBV20-1	NA	13	NA	CSASWSEKETQYF	TGCAGTGCTAGTTGGTCGGAGAAAGAGACCCAGTACTTC
TRBJ1-4	TRBV27	NA	14	NA	CASKSTLANEKLFF	TGTGCCAGCAAGTCAACCCTTGCTAATGAAAAACTGTTTTTT
TRBJ2-5	TRBV20-1	NA	14	TRBD2	CSARDWGGQETQYF	TGCAGTGCTAGAGATTGGGGGGGCCAAGAGACCCAGTACTTC
TRBJ2-7	TRBV20-1	NA	14	NA	CSARDFGGSYEQYF	TGCAGTGCTAGAGATTTCGGGGGCTCCTACGAGCAGTACTTC
TRBJ2-6	TRBV6-2/TRBV6-3	NA	19	NA	CASSAPVDWLPSGANVLTF	TGTGCCAGCAGTGCGCCGGTTGATTGGCTCCCGTCTGGGGCCAACGTCCTGACTTTC
TRBJ2-7	TRBV13	few	14	NA	CASSPGSGGYEQYF	TGTGCCAGCAGCCCTGGGTCGGGCGGGTACGAGCAGTACTTC
TRBJ2-1	TRBV20-1	few	10	NA	CSAKRDEQFF	TGCAGTGCTAAACGGGATGAGCAGTTCTTC
TRBJ1-6	TRBV6-5	NA	12	NA	CASRMVDSPLHF	TGTGCCAGCAGAATGGTGGATTCACCCCTCCACTTT
TRBJ1-2	TRBV29-1	NA	13	NA	CSVSSDTTYGYTF	TGCAGCGTTTCTAGTGATACTACTTATGGCTACACCTTC
TRBJ2-1	TRBV5-1	NA	21	TRBD2	CASGARLRGGRWIGSYNEQFF	TGCGCCAGCGGCGCCAGGCTGCGGGGGGGCCGATGGATAGGGTCCTACAATGAGCAGTTCTTC
TRBJ2-5	TRBV3-1	few	14	TRBD2	CASSPGLAAETQYF	TGTGCCAGCAGCCCGGGACTAGCCGCCGAGACCCAGTACTTC
TRBJ2-1	TRBV20-1	NA	16	TRBD2	CSARLRLAPSYNEQFF	TGCAGTGCTAGACTCCGACTAGCGCCCTCCTACAATGAGCAGTTCTTC
TRBJ1-1	TRBV10-3	few	15	NA	CAISPGPQGNTEAFF	TGTGCCATCAGCCCTGGACCACAGGGAAACACTGAAGCTTTCTTT
TRBJ2-2	TRBV10-3	NA	20	TRBD2	CAISGALVAGISANTGELFF	TGTGCCATCAGTGGGGCCCTTGTAGCGGGAATTAGTGCGAACACCGGGGAGCTGTTTTTT
TRBJ2-3	TRBV6-5	NA	15	TRBD2	CASSYRREWTDTQYF	TGTGCCAGCAGTTACCGGCGGGAGTGGACAGATACGCAGTATTTT
TRBJ2-5	TRBV6-1	NA	14	TRBD2	CASTGLAGEETQYF	TGTGCCAGCACCGGACTAGCGGGAGAAGAGACCCAGTACTTC
TRBJ2-1	TRBV29-1	many	13	NA	CSAGLSSYNEQFF	TGCAGCGCTGGGCTCAGCTCCTACAATGAGCAGTTCTTC
TRBJ2-1	TRBV5-1	few	17	TRBD1	CASSIMPQGRTYNEQFF	TGCGCCAGCAGCATAATGCCACAGGGGAGAACCTACAATGAGCAGTTCTTC
TRBJ2-3	TRBV6-1	few	17	NA	CASSAPSRGDSTDTQYF	TGTGCCAGCAGTGCACCCTCGCGCGGGGATAGCACAGATACGCAGTATTTT
TRBJ2-7	TRBV12-3/TRBV12-4	many	12	NA	CASSYVLYEQYF	TGTGCCAGCAGTTATGTCCTTTACGAGCAGTACTTC
TRBJ1-1	TRBV5-1	many	14	TRBD1	CASSKGDRDTEAFF	TGCGCCAGCAGCAAGGGAGACAGGGACACTGAAGCTTTCTTT